The rows below give T cell receptor beta chains drawn from one sample of a study of blood T cells in healthy people across ages. MiXCR, run by TCRdb on the 5' RACE reads, gives a single entry per CDR3 protein. The sample has around 1,000,000 distinct CDR3 sequences, 20% to 25% seen once. This sample was shared with a second study, whose subject was T cells of mothers and their children.

What was sequenced was blood. The receptors were gathered from a girl aged 2 to 9 in good health. Each CDR3 is given with its conserved first and last residue. Each record gives: J gene, CDR3 length, V gene, CDR3 protein.

J gene: TRBJ2-7
CDR3 length: 15
V gene: TRBV5-5
CDR3 protein: CASSFPPSGPYEQYF

J gene: TRBJ2-5
CDR3 length: 12
V gene: TRBV6-2/TRBV6-3
CDR3 protein: CASSSLGTTQYF

J gene: TRBJ2-1
CDR3 length: 16
V gene: TRBV2
CDR3 protein: CASSEFASGGRNEQFF

J gene: TRBJ2-1
CDR3 length: 16
V gene: TRBV2
CDR3 protein: CASSGDSGTGEDEQFF

J gene: .
CDR3 length: 12
V gene: TRBV28
CDR3 protein: CATLLDYREQFF

J gene: TRBJ2-5
CDR3 length: 17
V gene: TRBV3-1
CDR3 protein: CASSPVSGDQPRGTQYF

J gene: TRBJ1-3
CDR3 length: 17
V gene: TRBV15
CDR3 protein: CATSRDPDSRSGNTIYF

J gene: TRBJ2-4
CDR3 length: 16
V gene: TRBV4-1
CDR3 protein: CASSQRLFRAKNIQYF

J gene: TRBJ2-1
CDR3 length: 16
V gene: TRBV12-3/TRBV12-4
CDR3 protein: CASSLVSSVPYNEQFF

J gene: TRBJ2-6
CDR3 length: 15
V gene: TRBV5-6
CDR3 protein: CASSPSLGGANVLTF

J gene: .
CDR3 length: 15
V gene: TRBV5-1
CDR3 protein: CASRLGQAFYNEQFF

J gene: TRBJ2-7
CDR3 length: 14
V gene: TRBV5-5
CDR3 protein: CASSQDTFSYEQYF

J gene: TRBJ1-2
CDR3 length: 15
V gene: TRBV4-2
CDR3 protein: CATRDRVRTNYGYTF

J gene: TRBJ2-5
CDR3 length: 15
V gene: TRBV18
CDR3 protein: CASSPRDRDRKTQYF

J gene: TRBJ2-1
CDR3 length: 17
V gene: TRBV20-1
CDR3 protein: CSARRGGLAGEDNEQFF

J gene: TRBJ1-3
CDR3 length: 15
V gene: TRBV6-4
CDR3 protein: CASSARTDSGNTIYF

J gene: TRBJ2-3
CDR3 length: 14
V gene: TRBV7-9
CDR3 protein: CASSRASDTDTQYF

J gene: TRBJ2-7
CDR3 length: 13
V gene: TRBV12-3/TRBV12-4
CDR3 protein: CASSPSGAYEQYF